This paragraph reports one T cell receptor beta chain. The data originate from a study of shared clonotypes between healthy human individuals. It was CD45RO-negative cells, positively selected for CCR7, that made up naive CD8 cells, with terminally differentiated effector memory CD45RA+ cells excluded. Germline V gene sequence: CDR1 SEHNR, CDR2 FQNEAQ (reference sequence). V was cut by 5 bases and J by 1 base, with 19 bases left in between. CDR3 length: 17 residues. Here immunoSEQ multiplex PCR was the method, and the copy in TCRdb shows in-frame clones only, minus some. In the table there are about 680,000 clones, just over 90% of which are singletons.

The TCR was taken from a man aged 25 to 40 in good health. The chain recombines TRBV7-9 with TRBJ2-3, with D possibly TRBD1 on 6 matching bases. Input material: naive CD8+ T cells sorted from blood. CDR3: CASSVNQGYQGTDTQYF. The CDR3 bases are TGTGCCAGCAGCGTCAATCAGGGGTATCAAGGCACAGATACGCAGTATTTT.